This T cell receptor (beta chain) was sequenced during a study of blood T cell repertoires in COVID-19. At the level of the study: COVID-19 samples, acute and convalescent, were from the United States, Italy and Spain. PBMCs, B-cell-depleted T cells, or T cells were the source of the cDNA or gDNA that made up the material.

Trimming at V came to 2 bases and at J to 5 bases, leaving 12 bases not matched to a gene. Germline CDR1 and CDR2: SGHNT and YYREEE (reference sequence). This CDR3 contains 16 residues. This clone was counted only a few times. In the authors' workflow: For nucleated cells, counts were estimated from reference gene primer amplification. TCRdb's table, derived via immunoSEQ multiplex PCR, lists solely in-frame clones and lacks some. The V and J calls and the clone size are those of that table, but D and trimming were determined from the DNA. The data show around 260,000 clones, about 85% seen once. The sequenced material came from peripheral blood. J is TRBJ2-5 and V is TRBV5-4; 7 bases line up with TRBD2. This TCR came from a human donor in a cohort sampled during active COVID-19. CDR3 residues: CASSFGLAVSRETQYF. The DNA for the CDR3 is TGTGCCAGCAGCTTTGGGCTAGCGGTCTCTCGTGAGACCCAGTACTTC. The full variable domain, its missing parts supplied by reference TRBV5-4 and TRBJ2-5, is ETGVTQSPTHLIKTRGQQVTLRCSSQSGHNTVSWYQQALGQGPQFIFQYYREEENGRGNFPPRFSGLQFPNYSSELNVNALELDDSALYLCASSFGLAVSRETQYFGPGTRLLVL.